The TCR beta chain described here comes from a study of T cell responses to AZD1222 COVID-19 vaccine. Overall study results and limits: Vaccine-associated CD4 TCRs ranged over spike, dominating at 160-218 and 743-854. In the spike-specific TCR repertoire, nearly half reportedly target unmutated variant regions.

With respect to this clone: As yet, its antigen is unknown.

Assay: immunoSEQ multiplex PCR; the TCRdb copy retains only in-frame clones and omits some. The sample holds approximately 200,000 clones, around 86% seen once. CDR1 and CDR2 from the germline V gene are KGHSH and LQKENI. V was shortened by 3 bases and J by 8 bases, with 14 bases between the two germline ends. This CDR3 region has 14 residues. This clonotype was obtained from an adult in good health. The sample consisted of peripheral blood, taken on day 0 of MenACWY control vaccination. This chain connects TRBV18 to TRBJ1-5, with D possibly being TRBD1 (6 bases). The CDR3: CASSPAQGREPQHF. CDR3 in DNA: TGTGCCAGCTCACCCGCCCAGGGGAGAGAGCCCCAGCATTTT.